This T cell receptor beta chain was obtained from a study of cytomegalovirus exposure and HLA in healthy donors. The donors, nominally healthy at sampling, likely had unrecorded immune exposures. The PCR contained 60 Vbeta and 13 Jbeta primers. Profiling relied on immunoSEQ multiplex PCR, and the TCRdb table lists in-frame clones only, not all of them. In the table there are around 180,000 clones, about 72% of which are singletons. The V gene's germline CDR1 is MNHEY and CDR2 SMNVEV (reference sequence). Germline trimming cut 0 bases from V and 5 bases from J; bases unmatched to any gene: 15. This CDR3 is built from 18 residues. This clone has just a few counts. Its cognate antigen is unknown. General study findings and limits: A later analysis found that most CMV-associated TCR beta chains appeared HLA-restricted.

Sequencing was performed on PBMCs. The chain recombines TRBV27 with TRBJ2-7, with 8 positions matching TRBD1. This clonotype was sampled from a girl between 5 and 17 years old in good health and CMV-seronegative. DNA for the CDR3: TGTGCCAGCAGTTTATCGGTATTCCGGACAGGGAATCGTAACGAGCAGTACTTC. This translates into CASSLSVFRTGNRNEQYF.